Below are 23 T cell receptor beta chains sequenced from a single sample in a study of T cells in Graves' hyperthyroidism and ophthalmopathy. RNA transcripts gave rise to amplified TCR beta CDR3 regions. RT-PCR in the first round (using the HTBI primer set) targeted the TCR CDR3. TCRdb called the multiplex PCR reads again in MiXCR, with one record for every CDR3 protein. Here the sample spans about 98,000 distinct CDR3 sequences, about 37% being singletons. The source material was peripheral blood or thyroid tissue (not recorded which). Receptors originate from a woman aged 30 to 39 with Graves' hyperthyroidism.

This clonotype appeared many times. This chain links TRBV7-3 with TRBJ2-2; D unclear. CDR3 length: 13 residues. V lost 5 bases and J 5 bases, leaving 9 bases between the germline ends. Germline CDR1 and CDR2: SGHTA and FQGTGA. The CDR3 region has the DNA TGTGCCAGCAGCAGCAGAGGTACCGGGGAGCTGTTTTTT. It translates to CASSSRGTGELFF.

By sample share, this clonotype is medium-sized. The chain joins TRBV6-6 to TRBJ2-7; 7 nucleotides align to TRBD2. The V gene end was trimmed by 2 bases and the J gene end by 6 bases; junction bases not matched to a gene: 7. Germline values: CDR1 MNHNY, CDR2 SVGAGI (reference sequence). The CDR3 length is 14 residues. In DNA form, the CDR3 reads TGTGCCAGCAGTTACCTAGCGGTACCTCTCGAGCAGTACTTC. This encodes CASSYLAVPLEQYF.

This clonotype showed up many times. Given a much more abundant clone one base away, this may be a read error. This CDR3 reads CASSLGWGETQYF. In DNA form, the CDR3 reads TGTGCCAGCAGCTTGGGCTGGGGTGAGACCCAGTACTTC. This chain connects TRBV5-6 to TRBJ2-5; D gene ambiguous. CDR3 length: 13 residues. The germline V gene encodes CDR1 SGHDT and CDR2 YYEEEE. Trimming removed 0 bases at V and 5 bases at J, with 8 bases between. The variable domain in full, with the rest retrieved from reference TRBV5-6 and TRBJ2-5, is DAGVTQSPTHLIKTRGQQVTLRCSPKSGHDTVSWYQQALGQGPQFIFQYYEEEERQRGNFPDRFSGHQFPNYSSELNVNALLLGDSALYLCASSLGWGETQYFGPGTRLLVL.

The J gene is TRBJ2-5, the V gene TRBV20-1, with 8 positions matching TRBD2. CDR1 and CDR2 from the germline V gene are DFQATT and SNEGSKA (reference sequence). After removal of 5 bases from V and 5 bases from J, the junction contained 7 bases not matched to a gene. This CDR3 comprises 13 residues. CDR3 loop: CSARAGGGETQYF. DNA of the CDR3: TGCAGTGCTCGGGCGGGGGGCGGCGAGACCCAGTACTTC.

This clonotype has at least ten counts. The chain recombines TRBV7-9 with TRBJ1-1; D unclear. The CDR3 runs to 11 residues. With 5 bases removed from V and 4 bases from J, the gap between germline ends came to 5 bases. Germline CDR1 SEHNR, CDR2 FQNEAQ (reference sequence). The CDR3, as DNA: TGTGCCAGCAGCCCTACCACTGAAGCTTTCTTT. Translated, it gives CASSPTTEAFF.

Comment on this clonotype: Since no conserved phenylalanine or tryptophan closes the CDR3, a read error is the likely cause. The DNA is left out, because the CDR3 cannot be placed on it with certainty; the CDR3 is given as TCRdb lists it. This rearrangement joins TRBV11-1 to TRBJ2-2; the D call of TRBD2 is as the table states it, not checked on the DNA. Germline CDR1 and CDR2: SGHAT and FQDESV (reference sequence). The CDR3 length equals 8 residues, ends included. The CDR3 protein is CASSPGLA.

This clonotype was detected many times. The chain uses TRBV7-2 and TRBJ2-5, with 10 nucleotides matching TRBD2. CDR3 size: 16 residues. With V trimmed by 5 bases and J by 1 base, 7 bases remained unmatched. The germline CDR1 and CDR2 sequences are SGHTA and FQGNSA. CDR3 in DNA: TGTGCCAGCAGCCTTACTAGCGGGACCCTCCAAGAGACCCAGTACTTC. Its translation: CASSLTSGTLQETQYF.

Points on this clonotype: The CDR3 does not close with the conserved phenylalanine or tryptophan, likely indicating a read error. The rearrangement uses TRBV7-9 and TRBJ1-2; D remains unclear. CDR3 length equals 13 residues. Germline CDR1 reads SEHNR; CDR2 reads FQNEAQ (reference sequence). V was shortened by 5 bases and J by 2 bases, with 9 bases between the two germline ends. CDR3 in amino acids: CASSAWSNYGYTS. DNA for the CDR3: TGTGCCAGCAGCGCCTGGTCCAACTATGGCTACACCTCC.

The CDR3 loop is CASHRDRGNTGELFF. The CDR3 nucleotides read TGTGCCAGCCACCGGGACAGGGGGAACACCGGGGAGCTGTTTTTT. The rearrangement joins TRBV2 to TRBJ2-2, with TRBD1 identical over 10 bases. Germline CDR1 and CDR2: SNHLY and FYNNEI. CDR3 length: 15 amino acids. The V and J ends lost 8 bases and 1 base, in that order; junction bases with no gene match: 4.

This clonotype was recorded many times. J is TRBJ2-5 and V is TRBV20-1, with 8 bases aligning to TRBD2. This CDR3 has 15 amino acids. The J segment lost 7 bases and the V segment lost 6 bases, leaving 16 bases of the junction unmatched. Per the germline V gene, CDR1 is DFQATT and CDR2 is SNEGSKA (reference sequence). The CDR3 here is CSASRREGPRGTQYF. The CDR3 DNA follows: TGCAGTGCCTCTAGACGGGAGGGCCCTCGGGGGACCCAGTACTTC.

This chain links TRBV10-3 with TRBJ2-7; a weak D match, TRBD1 (5 bases). With 4 bases removed from V and 1 base from J, the gap between germline ends came to 11 bases. The germline V gene encodes CDR1 ENHRY and CDR2 SYGVKD. The CDR3 length is 14 residues. The CDR3, as DNA: TGTGCCATCAGTGCCAAGGGGCAGTCCTACGAGCAGTACTTC. Translation gives CAISAKGQSYEQYF.

This clonotype was counted at least ten times. The chain recombines TRBV7-3 with TRBJ1-6; D is ambiguous. Germline V CDR1 and CDR2: SGHTA, FQGTGA. V dropped 1 base and J dropped 10 bases, with 11 bases sitting between them. The CDR3 sequence is 14 residues long. CDR3 sequence reads: CASSLIGWHSPLHF. The CDR3 nucleotides read TGTGCCAGCAGCTTAATTGGCTGGCACTCACCCCTCCACTTT.

This clonotype has more than one count but fewer than ten. This may arise from a read error, as a much more abundant clone is one base away. The rearrangement joins TRBV7-9 to TRBJ2-3; D is uncertain. From germline, CDR1 is SEHNR and CDR2 FQNEAQ (reference sequence). The CDR3 runs to 14 residues. The CDR3: CASSLRMGTDTRYF. For the CDR3, the DNA is TGTGCCAGCAGCCTTCGAATGGGCACAGATACGCGGTATTTT.

This clonotype was observed at least ten times. The CDR3 bases are TGTGCCAGCAGCACTCACCGTGGAGCCAATGAAAAACTGTTTTTT. Encoded protein: CASSTHRGANEKLFF. The chain employs TRBV9 and TRBJ1-4; D is unclear. Between the trimmed V and J ends, which lost 4 bases and 5 bases, there was a span of 15 bases. From germline, CDR1 is SGDLS and CDR2 YYNGEE. CDR3 length: 15 residues.

The count of this clonotype is one. The chain employs TRBV7-9 and TRBJ2-5, with D perhaps TRBD1 (5 bases). The CDR3 consists of 15 residues. Trimming removed 6 bases from V and 4 bases from J, with 18 bases in between. Germline CDR1 SEHNR, CDR2 FQNEAQ (reference sequence). This chain's CDR3 is CASSVEGAGRETQYF. CDR3 bases: TGTGCCAGCAGTGTTGAAGGGGCAGGGCGAGAGACCCAGTACTTC.

This clonotype came up many times. The V call is TRBV5-1, the J call TRBJ1-6; D perhaps matches TRBD1 (6 bases). The ends were cut back, 5 bases at V and 0 bases at J, with 12 bases in the middle. CDR3 length: 16 residues. CDR1 and CDR2 from the germline V gene are SGHRS and YFSETQ. CDR3 DNA sequence: TGCGCCAGCAGTGTACAGGGCACCTCCTATAATTCACCCCTCCACTTT. It encodes CASSVQGTSYNSPLHF. Full variable domain (outside the CDR3, taken from reference TRBV5-1 and TRBJ1-6): KAGVTQTPRYLIKTRGQQVTLSCSPISGHRSVSWYQQTPGQGLQFLFEYFSETQRNKGNFPGRFSGRQFSNSRSEMNVSTLELGDSALYLCASSVQGTSYNSPLHFGNGTRLTVT.

A remark on this clonotype: This could be a read error, since a much larger clone is one nucleotide away. Here the CDR3 omits its conserved ending phenylalanine or tryptophan, so a read error is the likely source. The chain carries TRBV20-1 and TRBJ2-3; 7 bases line up with TRBD2. This CDR3 has 13 amino acids. Germline lookup yields CDR1 DFQATT and CDR2 SNEGSKA (reference sequence). After removal of 5 bases from V and 2 bases from J, the junction contained 4 bases not matched to a gene. The CDR3, as DNA: TGCAGTGCTTTAGCGGGCCCCACAGATACGCAGTATTCT. It encodes CSALAGPTDTQYS.

At least ten counts were recorded for this clonotype. An end of the junction does not agree with germline; a read error may underlie this. The chain combines TRBV5-1 with TRBJ1-1, with D perhaps matching TRBD1 (6 bases). The CDR3 is made up of 17 amino acids. Germline CDR1 and CDR2: SGHRS and YFSETQ. The CDR3 DNA sequence: TGCGCCAGCCAAGCAACACCGGGGGGGGCTTGGAACGCTGAAGCTTTCTTT. This translates into CASQATPGGAWNAEAFF.

Concerning this clonotype: A much bigger clone sits one base away, suggesting this may be a read error. The genes are TRBV3-1 and TRBJ2-7; D unclear. Germline CDR1 is LGHDT and CDR2 is YNNKEL (reference sequence). V was trimmed by 1 base and J by 9 bases, leaving 13 bases between them. The CDR3 totals 13 residues. The CDR3 DNA follows: TGTGCCAGCAGCCAAGGTAGGCACCTACTGCAGTACTTC. The encoded protein is CASSQGRHLLQYF.

Of note for this clonotype: Germline is not matched at one junction end, which may reflect a read error. The chain recombines TRBV5-6 with TRBJ1-2; no definite D call. CDR3 size: 15 residues. Germline V gives CDR1 SGHDT, CDR2 YYEEEE. The CDR3 DNA follows: TGTGCCCGCAGCTTGGGTACAGTCGATTCATACGGCTACACCTTC. This translates into CARSLGTVDSYGYTF.

This clonotype was detected ten times or more. This sequence joins TRBV20-1 and TRBJ2-2, with 10 bases lining up with TRBD1. The germline V gene encodes CDR1 DFQATT and CDR2 SNEGSKA (reference sequence). Unmatched junction bases numbered 4, after V lost 4 bases and J lost 5 bases. The CDR3 has 14 residues. CDR3 sequence (DNA): TGCAGTGCTATGACAGGGGGCGGGACCGGGGAGCTGTTTTTT. This encodes CSAMTGGGTGELFF.

At least ten counts were recorded for this clonotype. The chain joins TRBV5-6 to TRBJ2-7; D unresolved. Germline V gene sequence: CDR1 SGHDT, CDR2 YYEEEE. V was clipped by 2 bases and J by 3 bases, with 15 bases between them. The CDR3 has 15 residues. The CDR3 here is CASSFINGGNYEQYF. CDR3 DNA: TGTGCCAGCAGCTTTATCAACGGCGGCAACTACGAGCAGTACTTC.

This clonotype showed up many times. This may come from a read error, since a much larger clone is one base off. The chain couples TRBV6-5 to TRBJ1-2; D is unclear. The CDR3 spans 16 residues. Germline V gene sequence: CDR1 MNHEY, CDR2 SVGAGI. The CDR3 region has the DNA TGTGCCAGCAGGCCCGAATCGGACGGAAGTAACTATAGCTACACCTTC. This codes for CASRPESDGSNYSYTF.